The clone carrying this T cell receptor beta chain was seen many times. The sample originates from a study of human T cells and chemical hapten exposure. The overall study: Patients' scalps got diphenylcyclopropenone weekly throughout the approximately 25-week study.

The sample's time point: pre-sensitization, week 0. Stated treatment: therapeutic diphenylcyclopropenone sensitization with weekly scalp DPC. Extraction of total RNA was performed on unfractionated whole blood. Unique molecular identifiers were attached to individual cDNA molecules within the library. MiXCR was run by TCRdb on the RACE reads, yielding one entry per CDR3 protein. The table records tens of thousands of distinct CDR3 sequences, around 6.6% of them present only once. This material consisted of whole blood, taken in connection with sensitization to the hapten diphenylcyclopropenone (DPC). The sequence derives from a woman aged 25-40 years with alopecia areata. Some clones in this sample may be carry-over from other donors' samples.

The CDR3 DNA reads as TGTGCCAGCAGCCCCGCTAGCGGGGGTAACTCTGGGGCCAACGTCCTGACTTTC. As protein: CASSPASGGNSGANVLTF. The gene calls are TRBV7-6 and TRBJ2-6, with 10 positions matching TRBD2. Germline CDR1 reads SGHVS; CDR2 reads FNYEAQ. Trimming removed 5 bases from V and 0 bases from J; junction bases left unmatched: 7. The CDR3 extends over 18 amino acids.